The T cell receptor (beta chain) under discussion was sequenced for a study of beta chain features in type 1 diabetes. Study-level points and caveats: Equally in patients and controls, PCR might preferentially amplify shorter templates.

V was clipped by 0 bases and J by 6 bases; unmatched bases: 2. Germline assignment: CDR1 SGHVS and CDR2 FQNEAQ. The CDR3 contains 14 residues. This clone has more than one count but fewer than ten. What it binds is not known. cDNA synthesis used the whole RNA isolate, giving expressed TCRB sequences. Generated by immunoSEQ multiplex PCR, the TCRdb table keeps only in-frame clones and is missing some. The table has about 140,000 clones, about 9.7% seen once. In total, each donor contributed a single heparinised blood draw that averaged around 120 mL. This TCR came from a woman in her forties in good health. The specimen was central memory CD4+ T cells from blood. The chain has TRBV7-8 and TRBJ2-4, with TRBD2 matching over 7 bases. CDR3 sequence reads: CASSLAGGVNIQYF. CDR3 DNA sequence: TGTGCCAGCAGCTTAGCGGGGGGGGTAAACATTCAGTACTTC.